The next 15 T cell receptor beta chains were all read from a single sample in a study of shared clonotypes between healthy human individuals (dated by TCRdb to about 2020). CD8 naive samples were CD45RO-negative cells positively selected for CCR7, giving a CD45RA+CCR7+ population that excluded TemRA cells. The library was made by the immunoSEQ multiplex PCR assay. The source is immuneACCESS, and TCRdb retained only in-frame sequences with V and J called. Part of the clones is not carried over; for the studies checked, unresolved V genes explain less than half of this, and the remainder is unexplained. Present in this sample are some 2,100,000 clones, roughly 91% of which were seen just once. Jointly, the top ten make up approximately 1.7% of the sample. The sample consisted of naive CD8+ T cells from PBMCs. Reading the label with the study, this specimen's cell subset or site is: CD45RA+CCR7+. The origin of the receptors is a man aged 18-30 years in good health. Some clones in this sample may be carry-over from other donors' samples.

V is TRBV7-6 and J is TRBJ2-1, with 11 bases that match TRBD1. The CDR3 is 15 amino acids. Germline lookup yields CDR1 SGHVS and CDR2 FNYEAQ. The trim removed 4 bases at V and 9 bases at J, leaving 8 bases unmatched. CDR3 protein: CASSSDRGQFIEQFF. The CDR3 nucleotides read TGTGCCAGCAGCTCGGACAGGGGGCAATTCATTGAGCAGTTCTTC.

On this clone: The same CDR3 is also encoded by other DNA sequences in this sample. The chain employs TRBV29-1 and TRBJ2-5, with D perhaps matching TRBD1 or TRBD2 (5 bases each). Per the germline V gene, CDR1 is SQVTM and CDR2 is ANQGSEA. CDR3 length equals 11 residues. Trimming stripped 4 bases from V and 3 bases from J, with 6 bases between. CDR3: CSVVGEETQYF. CDR3 nucleotide sequence: TGCAGCGTTGTGGGGGAAGAGACCCAGTACTTC.

V gene TRBV27 combines with J gene TRBJ2-3; D is possibly TRBD2 (6 bases). Trimming removed 5 bases from V and 2 bases from J, with 14 bases in between. In germline, CDR1 is MNHEY, CDR2 SMNVEV (reference sequence). The CDR3 runs 15 residues. The chain's CDR3 is CASSLLADITDTQYF. CDR3 nucleotide sequence: TGTGCCAGCAGTCTATTAGCGGATATCACAGATACGCAGTATTTT.

J is TRBJ1-1 and V is TRBV18; D uncertain. CDR3 length: 12 amino acids. V was cut by 4 bases and J by 5 bases, with 8 bases left in between. CDR1 and CDR2 (germline): KGHSH, LQKENI. In nucleotides, the CDR3 is TGTGCCAGCTCACGGGGAAGTACTGAAGCTTTCTTT. Its protein is CASSRGSTEAFF.

The rearrangement uses TRBV27 and TRBJ1-4; the match to TRBD1 covers 10 bases. This CDR3 contains 16 residues. The V gene's germline CDR1 is MNHEY and CDR2 SMNVEV (reference sequence). Germline trimming cut 0 bases from V and 7 bases from J; bases unmatched to any gene: 5. In nucleotides, the CDR3 is TGTGCCAGCAGTTTATCGCCCGGGACAGGGGTTGAAAAACTGTTTTTT. Encoded protein: CASSLSPGTGVEKLFF.

This clone was seen a handful of times. A read error is possible here, since a much larger clone lies one base away. This same CDR3 is encoded by further DNA sequences in the sample. The rearrangement uses TRBV13 and TRBJ1-1, with D tentatively TRBD1 (5 bases). Trimming stripped 2 bases from V and 6 bases from J, with 7 bases between. Per the germline V gene, CDR1 is PRHDT and CDR2 is FYEKMQ (reference sequence). CDR3 size: 12 residues. The CDR3 here is CASSLRGAEAFF. CDR3 coding DNA: TGTGCCAGCAGCTTAAGGGGAGCTGAAGCTTTCTTT.

The rearrangement uses TRBV30 and TRBJ2-1; TRBD2 is a possible D gene (6 bases). Germline-derived CDR1 and CDR2 are GTSNPN and SVGIG (reference sequence). The V end lost 8 bases, the J end lost 0 bases, and 14 bases lay between the germline ends. The CDR3 loop spans 14 amino acids. Here the CDR3 DNA reads TGTGCCCGTAGCGGCCTGAGCTCCTACAATGAGCAGTTCTTC. Protein product: CARSGLSSYNEQFF.

The chain employs TRBV9 and TRBJ2-2; possibly TRBD1 for D (5 bases). Germline CDR1 is SGDLS and CDR2 is YYNGEE. The length of the CDR3 is 16 residues. V lost 0 bases and J lost 2, with 11 bases in between. CDR3 DNA: TGTGCCAGCAGCGTAGTATGGACACCAAACACCGGGGAGCTGTTTTTT. It is translated as CASSVVWTPNTGELFF.

The gene calls are TRBV5-1 and TRBJ2-2; D is possibly TRBD2 (6 bases). The CDR3 runs to 15 residues. CDR1 and CDR2 from the germline V gene are SGHRS and YFSETQ. V was trimmed by 0 bases and J by 3 bases, leaving 9 bases between them. CDR3 protein: CASSLVSGDTGELFF. The CDR3 nucleotides are TGCGCCAGCAGCTTGGTGTCGGGGGACACCGGGGAGCTGTTTTTT.

The chain couples TRBV28 to TRBJ2-3, with 7 bases fitting TRBD1. CDR3 length: 16 residues. Trimming removed 3 bases from V and 2 bases from J; junction bases left unmatched: 8. Germline-derived CDR1 and CDR2 are MDHEN and SYDVKM. The CDR3 protein is CASSFGDRGSTDTQYF. CDR3 DNA: TGTGCCAGCAGTTTTGGGGACAGAGGATCCACAGATACGCAGTATTTT.

This rearrangement joins TRBV2 to TRBJ1-5; D gene uncertain. The CDR3 has 11 amino acids. V dropped 6 bases and J dropped 7 bases, with 7 bases sitting between them. The germline V gene has CDR1 SNHLY and CDR2 FYNNEI. This chain's CDR3 is CASSLDQPQHF. DNA for the CDR3: TGTGCCAGCAGCTTGGACCAGCCCCAGCATTTT.

The chain combines TRBV21-1 with TRBJ2-3; the tabulated D call, TRBD1, remains unverified against the DNA. TRBV21-1 is given as a pseudogene. The CDR3 is 16 amino acids. The CDR3 region has the DNA TGTGCCAGCAGCAAATTTCACTTCACAGGGTTGAATACGCAGTATTTT. This gives the protein CASSKFHFTGLNTQYF.

The chain links TRBV6-1 to TRBJ2-5; D might be TRBD1 (6 bases). The CDR3 totals 11 residues. Germline CDR1 MNHNS, CDR2 SASEGT. Between the trimmed V and J ends, which lost 6 bases and 5 bases, there was a span of 7 bases. The CDR3 region has the DNA TGTGCCAGCAGGAGGGGGGAGACCCAGTACTTC. Translated, it gives CASRRGETQYF.

The chain recombines TRBV7-9 with TRBJ2-7; TRBD2 matches 7 bases. This CDR3 is 13 amino acids long. Germline lookup yields CDR1 SEHNR and CDR2 FQNEAQ (reference sequence). The V and J ends lost 8 bases and 3 bases, in that order; junction bases with no gene match: 7. CDR3: CASGREGDYEQYF. CDR3 nucleotides: TGTGCCAGCGGAAGGGAGGGAGACTACGAGCAGTACTTC.

The rearrangement joins TRBV19 to TRBJ2-3; 7 bases fit TRBD1. Germline V CDR1 and CDR2: LNHDA, SQIVND (reference sequence). This CDR3 comprises 18 residues. V was pared by 0 bases and J by 3 bases, with 12 bases of the junction left unmatched. The chain's CDR3 is CASSIETTTGTETDTQYF. CDR3 DNA: TGTGCCAGTAGTATAGAAACAACGACCGGGACAGAGACAGATACGCAGTATTTT.